One and the same sample provided the 25 T cell receptor beta chains below, sequenced in a study of T-cell memory formation after mild COVID-19 listed by TCRdb under 2021. Receptor libraries were prepared by 5' RACE. Reads for this sample came from an Illumina NovaSeq 6000. The public sequencing data were trimmed at Q25 with fastp and processed into clonotypes with MiXCR by TCRdb, which kept only in-frame beta chains. Each entry merges the rows of one CDR3 protein and shows their most common DNA and genes. In all, the sample holds roughly 280,000 distinct CDR3 sequences, and approximately 8% of those were seen once. The top ten clones comprise 22% of the sample. The specimen sequenced was PBMCs or a T cell subset sorted from them (not recorded which). The receptors were sampled from a man between 18 and 35 years old who had mild COVID-19 (a few samples of this study predate the infection). The sample titles of this study are shuffled in the database, so cell type and time point are left out; the donor was told from shared clones.

This clonotype was observed a handful of times. The genes are TRBV15 and TRBJ1-4, with 7 nucleotides matching TRBD1. The CDR3 spans 16 residues. V lost 8 bases and J lost 10; bases outside the gene matches: 19. Germline CDR1 and CDR2: LNHNV and YYDKDF (reference sequence). CDR3 in DNA: TGTGCCACCCTAGAGCCCGGGAGGGGGCGAGATGGAAAACTGTTTTTT. Translation gives CATLEPGRGRDGKLFF.

This clonotype showed up many times. V and J are TRBV12-3 or TRBV12-4 and TRBJ2-7, with unresolved D. The CDR3 sequence is 15 residues long. V lost 3 bases, J lost 0 bases, and 12 bases lay in between. The CDR3 protein is CASSFSRSNSYEQYF. The CDR3 DNA reads as TGTGCCAGCAGTTTTAGTAGGTCAAACTCCTACGAGCAGTACTTC.

The chain employs TRBV5-1 and TRBJ1-1, with D unclear. This CDR3 is built from 15 residues. Germline values: CDR1 SGHRS, CDR2 YFSETQ. The V gene lost 4 bases and the J gene lost 1 base, with 14 bases spanning the gap. CDR3 amino acids: CASSPAVLGNTEAFF. The CDR3, as DNA: TGCGCCAGCAGCCCAGCCGTTCTGGGGAACACTGAAGCTTTCTTT.

The chain joins TRBV6-6 to TRBJ2-5; 7 positions agree with TRBD1. The germline CDR1 and CDR2 sequences are MNHNY and SVGAGI (reference sequence). V shed 5 bases, J shed 1 base, and the junction held 4 bases outside the gene matches. The CDR3 contains 14 residues. Here the CDR3 DNA reads TGTGCCAGCAGTAAAGACAGGGCCCAAGAGACCCAGTACTTC. It encodes CASSKDRAQETQYF.

There are a few counts of this clonotype. The rearrangement joins TRBV5-1 to TRBJ1-1; D is uncertain. V shed 0 bases and J shed 6 bases, with 6 bases lying between them. CDR3 size: 12 residues. From germline, CDR1 is SGHRS and CDR2 YFSETQ. The CDR3 here is CASSLGFAEAFF. The DNA for the CDR3 is TGCGCCAGCAGCTTGGGTTTTGCTGAAGCTTTCTTT.

This clonotype was found a few times. The chain links TRBV5-6 to TRBJ1-1; no reliable D call. V was pared by 1 base and J by 0 bases, with 4 bases between. Per the germline V gene, CDR1 is SGHDT and CDR2 is YYEEEE. The CDR3 extends over 13 amino acids. CDR3 sequence: CASSLPLNTEAFF. CDR3 coding DNA: TGTGCCAGCAGCTTGCCACTGAACACTGAAGCTTTCTTT.

This clonotype has ten or more counts. This chain links TRBV11-2 with TRBJ2-7; 10 positions match TRBD1. The CDR3 has 15 residues. Germline V CDR1 and CDR2: SGHAT, FQNNGV. The junction had 11 bases not matched to a gene; V was cut back by 6 bases and J by 6 bases. CDR3 nucleotide sequence: TGTGCCAGCAGTACGACAGGGGGCTTAGGATCCGAGCAGTACGTC. Residues: CASSTTGGLGSEQYV.

The chain links TRBV2 to TRBJ2-1, with 14 bases aligning to TRBD2. Germline V gene lookup returns CDR1 SNHLY and CDR2 FYNNEI. V was clipped by 6 bases and J by 8 bases; unmatched bases: 6. CDR3 length: 15 amino acids. CDR3 sequence (DNA): TGTGCCAGCAGACCGACTAGCGGGGGGGCCCATGAGCAGTTCTTC. Its protein is CASRPTSGGAHEQFF.

The CDR3 protein is CASGAGHSSYNEQFF. The DNA for the CDR3 is TGTGCCAGCGGAGCGGGACACAGCTCCTACAATGAGCAGTTCTTC. The rearrangement links TRBV3-2 to TRBJ2-1; TRBD1 is taken as the D call from the table, unchecked against the DNA. TRBV3-2 is noted as a pseudogene. There are 15 residues in the CDR3.

V gene TRBV18 combines with J gene TRBJ1-5; 7 positions match TRBD1. The ends lost 8 bases at V and 4 bases at J; junction bases unmatched: 5. The CDR3 runs 13 residues. Germline CDR1 and CDR2: KGHSH and LQKENI. CDR3 loop: CASQGQANQPQHF. The CDR3 DNA is TGTGCCAGCCAAGGACAGGCAAATCAGCCCCAGCATTTT.

The chain employs TRBV12-3 or TRBV12-4 and TRBJ1-5; 7 bases match TRBD1. V was pared by 3 bases and J by 5 bases, with 4 bases of the junction left unmatched. The CDR3 consists of 14 residues. The CDR3 bases are TGTGCCAGCAGTTTTCAGCAGGGGGATCAGCCCCAGCATTTT. It specifies CASSFQQGDQPQHF.

This clonotype was seen only a few times. The chain uses TRBV7-9 and TRBJ2-3, with TRBD2 identical over 15 bases. V lost 6 bases and J lost 5; bases outside the gene matches: 3. The CDR3 runs 15 residues. Germline CDR1 SEHNR, CDR2 FQNEAQ (reference sequence). CDR3 in DNA: TGTGCCAGCAGGTCGGGACTAGCGGGGGGAGATACGCAGTATTTT. Translating gives CASRSGLAGGDTQYF.

V is TRBV7-2 and J is TRBJ1-3; weak D call: TRBD1 (5 bases). The CDR3 loop spans 15 amino acids. The V gene lost 6 bases and the J gene lost 0 bases, with 12 bases spanning the gap. Germline loops: CDR1 SGHTA, CDR2 FQGNSA. The CDR3 region is CASRPAGSSGNTIYF. CDR3 nucleotides: TGTGCCAGCAGGCCCGCAGGGAGCTCTGGAAACACCATATATTTT.

This rearrangement joins TRBV7-2 to TRBJ2-1, with 9 bases aligning to TRBD1. Germline CDR1 and CDR2: SGHTA and FQGNSA. J gave up 9 bases and V 5 bases, and 8 bases lay outside the gene matches. This CDR3 spans 14 amino acids. The CDR3: CASSPRTGEGEQFF. For the CDR3, the DNA is TGTGCCAGCAGCCCCAGGACAGGGGAGGGTGAGCAGTTCTTC.

This clonotype was found a few times. The CDR3 reads CASSRGQGWETQYF. As DNA, the CDR3 is TGTGCCAGCAGTAGGGGACAGGGGTGGGAGACCCAGTACTTC. This rearrangement joins TRBV6-6 to TRBJ2-5; 10 bases are a match to TRBD1. Looked up from germline, CDR1 is MNHNY and CDR2 is SVGAGI (reference sequence). J lost 5 bases, V lost 5 bases, and 5 bases had no gene match. There are 14 residues in the CDR3.

This clonotype was picked up many times. The chain is built from TRBV6-5 and TRBJ2-2, with TRBD1 matching over 7 bases. In germline, CDR1 is MNHEY, CDR2 SVGAGI. The CDR3 consists of 16 residues. The trim removed 6 bases at V and 4 bases at J, leaving 11 bases unmatched. This chain's CDR3 is CASSYSQGVATGELFF. The CDR3 nucleotides are TGTGCCAGCAGCTACAGTCAGGGGGTGGCCACCGGGGAGCTGTTTTTT.

This clonotype was recorded a few times. This rearrangement joins TRBV4-2 to TRBJ1-6; TRBD1 agrees at 7 bases. CDR1 and CDR2 (germline): LGHNA, YNFKEQ. With 2 bases clipped from V and 10 bases from J, the junction kept 8 bases outside the gene matches. The CDR3 is made up of 15 amino acids. CDR3 in amino acids: CASSQLTGKSSPLHF. CDR3 bases: TGTGCCAGCAGCCAATTGACAGGGAAGAGCTCACCCCTCCACTTT.

V gene TRBV9 combines with J gene TRBJ2-1; 11 bases are a match to TRBD2. The CDR3 sequence is 14 residues long. Germline V gene lookup returns CDR1 SGDLS and CDR2 YYNGEE. The ends lost 3 bases at V and 8 bases at J; junction bases unmatched: 4. DNA for the CDR3: TGTGCCAGCAGCGACGGACTAGCGGGCCATGAGCAGTTCTTC. Translating it yields CASSDGLAGHEQFF.

The CDR3 reads CASSQGTGGVRHTEAFF. CDR3 coding DNA: TGCGCCAGCAGCCAGGGGACAGGGGGCGTTCGGCACACTGAAGCTTTCTTT. The gene calls are TRBV5-1 and TRBJ1-1; 12 positions agree with TRBD1. Unmatched junction bases numbered 10, after V lost 4 bases and J lost 3 bases. Germline loops: CDR1 SGHRS, CDR2 YFSETQ. The CDR3 is 17 amino acids.

In its sample, this clonotype was seen many times. The chain joins TRBV7-9 to TRBJ1-2, with a possible D match to TRBD1 (5 bases). CDR1 SEHNR and CDR2 FQNEAQ come from the germline V gene (reference sequence). The CDR3 contains 12 residues. Trimming removed 2 bases from V and 8 bases from J, with 9 bases in between. CDR3 loop: CASSLTGVGYTF. CDR3 nucleotide sequence: TGTGCCAGCAGCTTAACGGGGGTCGGCTACACCTTC.

This clonotype was counted ten times or more. The V gene is TRBV5-1, the J gene TRBJ2-1; D may be TRBD1 or TRBD2 (5 bases each). This CDR3 is 15 amino acids long. Germline V gives CDR1 SGHRS, CDR2 YFSETQ. Trimming took 0 bases from V and 2 from J, leaving 9 bases between them. The CDR3 nucleotides read TGCGCCAGCAGCTTGGTAGGGGACCCCTACAATGAGCAGTTCTTC. Translation: CASSLVGDPYNEQFF.

The rearrangement joins TRBV4-2 to TRBJ2-3; 8 nucleotides agree with TRBD2. Germline CDR1 reads LGHNA; CDR2 reads YNFKEQ. Trimming took 0 bases from V and 6 from J; bases not matched to a gene: 5. The CDR3 spans 15 residues. The CDR3 loop reads CASSQDGLAIDTQYF. The CDR3 DNA reads TGTGCCAGCAGCCAAGATGGACTAGCCATCGATACGCAGTATTTT.

This clonotype was observed a few times. The chain has TRBV15 and TRBJ2-7; D unresolved. CDR3 length: 13 residues. The V end lost 7 bases, the J end lost 6 bases, and 16 bases lay between the germline ends. Germline V gives CDR1 LNHNV, CDR2 YYDKDF (reference sequence). Written as DNA, the CDR3 is TGTGCCACCACGGCTCGCCGTGAGAGCGAGCAGTACTTC. It encodes CATTARRESEQYF.

The chain uses TRBV7-9 and TRBJ1-3; possible D gene TRBD1, 5 bases. Germline V gene lookup returns CDR1 SEHNR and CDR2 FQNEAQ (reference sequence). CDR3 size: 14 residues. Trimming shortened V by 2 bases and J by 6 bases, and 11 bases separated the two germline ends. This CDR3 is CASSLSQAENTIYF. The CDR3 bases are TGTGCCAGCAGCTTATCACAGGCGGAAAACACCATATATTTT.

This clonotype turned up a few times. The CDR3 protein is CASSVGQTYEQYF. CDR3 coding DNA: TGTGCCAGCAGCGTAGGACAGACCTACGAGCAGTACTTC. The V and J genes are TRBV9 and TRBJ2-7, with a possible D match to TRBD1 (5 bases). V lost 0 bases to trimming and J lost 2 bases, with 6 bases between them. The CDR3 covers 13 residues. Germline V CDR1 and CDR2: SGDLS, YYNGEE.